The clone carrying this T cell receptor beta chain was detected only a few times. Its antigen is still unknown. A single record per CDR3 protein comes from TCRdb applying MiXCR to the 5' RACE reads. The sample holds 400,000 to 500,000 distinct CDR3 sequences; approximately 24% are singletons and the top ten take about 10%. The data belong to a study of T-cell memory formation after mild COVID-19. About the study: The TCR clusters were mostly specific to one donor. Study conclusions and caveats: Shrinking CD4+ clones resided mostly in CM and EM, and CD8+ ones in EMRA. Clones contracting over day 15 to 85 were CD4/CD8 balanced, with later expanders leaning CD4+.

The V end lost 0 bases, the J end lost 1 base, and 4 bases lay between the germline ends. The CDR3 contains 15 residues. Germline V gene lookup returns CDR1 MGHRA and CDR2 YSYEKL. The chain employs TRBV4-1 and TRBJ1-6; D remains unclear. The TCR comes from an adult woman who had mild COVID-19 (a few samples of this study predate the infection). Cell type and time point are not known. Material for sequencing was PBMCs or a T cell subset sorted from them (not recorded which). CDR3 protein: CASSQEGSYNSPLHF. In DNA, the CDR3 is TGCGCCAGCAGCCAAGAGGGGTCCTATAATTCACCCCTCCACTTT.